This T cell receptor (beta chain) was sequenced in a study of shared clonotypes between healthy human individuals. General study points: Represented genetic and exposure-history diversity was restricted by having few donors.

In replicate PCRs of unsorted PBMC, approximately 0.3 ug DNA, around 33,000 T cell genomes, was used. Profiling relied on immunoSEQ multiplex PCR, and the TCRdb table lists in-frame clones only, not all of them. The sample lists about half a million clones; roughly 80% were seen once. For this clone: Its antigen is undetermined.

Unsorted samples used some 90 million PBMCs for genomic DNA. Germline CDR1 reads SGDLS; CDR2 reads YYNGEE. This CDR3 has 14 residues. V gave up 4 bases and J gave up 4 bases, with 14 bases separating them. The J gene is TRBJ1-1, the V gene TRBV9, with D hard to call. This receptor was obtained from a woman in her 40s in good health. Some clones in this sample may be carry-over from other donors' samples. Source material: PBMCs. The CDR3 loop reads CASSPKSLSTEAFF. The CDR3 DNA follows: TGTGCCAGCAGCCCCAAGTCACTTAGCACTGAAGCTTTCTTT.